Listed here is a single T cell receptor (beta chain). These data originate in a study of cytomegalovirus exposure and HLA in healthy donors. Germline-derived CDR1 and CDR2 are MRHNA and SNTAGT. The CDR3 contains 14 residues. V was pared by 8 bases and J by 0 bases, with 10 bases between. With 60 Vbeta and 13 Jbeta primers, the PCR was carried out. Libraries were prepared by immunoSEQ multiplex PCR; TCRdb keeps only in-frame clonotypes and omits some of them. The table has some 190,000 clones, just under 75% seen once. The sequenced sample was PBMCs. The receptor's source is a woman in her twenties or thirties in good health and CMV-seropositive. The chain is built from TRBV6-4 and TRBJ2-2; TRBD2 might be the D (5 bases). CDR3 bases: TGTGCCAGCTCGAGGCGGGCGAACACCGGGGAGCTGTTTTTT. It codes for CASSRRANTGELFF.